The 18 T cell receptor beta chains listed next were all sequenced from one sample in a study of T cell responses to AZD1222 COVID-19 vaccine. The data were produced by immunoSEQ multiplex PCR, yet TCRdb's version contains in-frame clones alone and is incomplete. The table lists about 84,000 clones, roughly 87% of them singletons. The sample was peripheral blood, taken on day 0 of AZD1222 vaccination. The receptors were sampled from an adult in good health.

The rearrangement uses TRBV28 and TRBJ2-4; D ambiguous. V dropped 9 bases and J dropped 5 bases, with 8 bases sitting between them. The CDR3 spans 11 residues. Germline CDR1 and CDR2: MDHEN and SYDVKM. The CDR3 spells CASSGENIQYF. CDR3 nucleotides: TGTGCCAGTTCTGGGGAAAACATTCAGTACTTC.

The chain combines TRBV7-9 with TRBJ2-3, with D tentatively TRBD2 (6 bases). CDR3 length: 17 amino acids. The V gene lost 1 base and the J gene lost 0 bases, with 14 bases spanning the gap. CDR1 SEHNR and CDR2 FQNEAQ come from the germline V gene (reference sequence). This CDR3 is CASSLGRGTPSTDTQYF. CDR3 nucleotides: TGTGCCAGCAGCTTAGGACGCGGGACCCCTAGCACAGATACGCAGTATTTT. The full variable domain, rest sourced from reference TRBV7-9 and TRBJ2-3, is DTGVSQNPRHKITKRGQNVTFRCDPISEHNRLYWYRQTLGQGPEFLTYFQNEAQLEKSRLLSDRFSAERPKGSFSTLEIQRTEQGDSAMYLCASSLGRGTPSTDTQYFGPGTRLTVL.

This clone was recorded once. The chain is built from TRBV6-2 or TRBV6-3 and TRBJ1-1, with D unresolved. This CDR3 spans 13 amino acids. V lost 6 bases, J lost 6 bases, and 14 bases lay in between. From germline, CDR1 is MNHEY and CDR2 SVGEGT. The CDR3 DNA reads TGTGCCAGCAGCCGGACGGGTGGAGCTGAAGCTTTCTTT. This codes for CASSRTGGAEAFF.

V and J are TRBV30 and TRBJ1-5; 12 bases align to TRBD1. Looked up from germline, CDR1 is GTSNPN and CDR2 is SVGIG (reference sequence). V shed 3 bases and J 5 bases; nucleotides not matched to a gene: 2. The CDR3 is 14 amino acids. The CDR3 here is CAWRGQGADQPQHF. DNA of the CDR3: TGTGCCTGGAGGGGACAGGGGGCTGATCAGCCCCAGCATTTT.

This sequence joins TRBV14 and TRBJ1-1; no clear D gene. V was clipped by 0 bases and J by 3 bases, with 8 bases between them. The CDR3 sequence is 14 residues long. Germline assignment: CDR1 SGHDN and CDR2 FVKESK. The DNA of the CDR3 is TGTGCCAGCAGCCAAGATTGGGCTGACACTGAAGCTTTCTTT. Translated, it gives CASSQDWADTEAFF. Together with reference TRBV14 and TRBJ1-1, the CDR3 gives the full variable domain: EAGVTQFPSHSVIEKGQTVTLRCDPISGHDNLYWYRRVMGKEIKFLLHFVKESKQDESGMPNNRFLAERTGGTYSTLKVQPAELEDSGVYFCASSQDWADTEAFFGQGTRLTVV.

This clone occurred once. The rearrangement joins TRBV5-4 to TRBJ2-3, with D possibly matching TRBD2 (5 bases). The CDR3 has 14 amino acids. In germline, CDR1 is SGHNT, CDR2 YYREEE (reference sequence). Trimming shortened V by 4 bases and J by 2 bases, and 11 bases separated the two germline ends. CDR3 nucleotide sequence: TGTGCCAGCAGCCCCGGGATAACCACAGATACGCAGTATTTT. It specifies CASSPGITTDTQYF. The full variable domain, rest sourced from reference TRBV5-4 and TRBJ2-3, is ETGVTQSPTHLIKTRGQQVTLRCSSQSGHNTVSWYQQALGQGPQFIFQYYREEENGRGNFPPRFSGLQFPNYSSELNVNALELDDSALYLCASSPGITTDTQYFGPGTRLTVL.

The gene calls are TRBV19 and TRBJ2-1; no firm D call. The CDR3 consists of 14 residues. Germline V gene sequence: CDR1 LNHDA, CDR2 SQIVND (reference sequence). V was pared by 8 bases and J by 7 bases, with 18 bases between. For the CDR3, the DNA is TGTGCCAGTGGAAAGGTTATAGGAGCTAATGAGCAGTTCTTC. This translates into CASGKVIGANEQFF. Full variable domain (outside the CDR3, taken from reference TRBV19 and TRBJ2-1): DGGITQSPKYLFRKEGQNVTLSCEQNLNHDAMYWYRQDPGQGLRLIYYSQIVNDFQKGDIAEGYSVSREKKESFPLTVTSAQKNPTAFYLCASGKVIGANEQFFGPGTRLTVL.

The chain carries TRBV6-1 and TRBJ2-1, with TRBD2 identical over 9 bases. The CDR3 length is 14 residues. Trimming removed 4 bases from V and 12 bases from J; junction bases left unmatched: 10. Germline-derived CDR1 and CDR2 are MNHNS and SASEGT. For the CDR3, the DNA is TGTGCCAGCAGTGTAGCGGGAGTACGGTTGGTGCAGTTCTTC. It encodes CASSVAGVRLVQFF.

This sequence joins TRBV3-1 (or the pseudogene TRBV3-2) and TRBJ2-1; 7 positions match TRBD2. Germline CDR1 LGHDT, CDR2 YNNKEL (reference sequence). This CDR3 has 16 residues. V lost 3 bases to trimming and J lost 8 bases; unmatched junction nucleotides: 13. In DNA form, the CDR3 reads TGTGCCAGCAGCCAGACGAGCGGGACGTGGGGCGATGAGCAGTTCTTC. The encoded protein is CASSQTSGTWGDEQFF.

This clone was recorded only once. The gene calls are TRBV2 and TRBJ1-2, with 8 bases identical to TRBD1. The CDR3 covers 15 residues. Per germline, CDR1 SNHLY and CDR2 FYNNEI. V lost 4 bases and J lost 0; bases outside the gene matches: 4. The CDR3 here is CASSGEGQANYGYTF. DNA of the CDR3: TGTGCCAGCAGTGGTGAGGGACAGGCTAACTATGGCTACACCTTC.

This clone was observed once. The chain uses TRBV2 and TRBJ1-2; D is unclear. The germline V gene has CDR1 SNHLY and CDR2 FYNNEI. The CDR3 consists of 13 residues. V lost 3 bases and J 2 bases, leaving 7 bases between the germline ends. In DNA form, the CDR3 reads TGTGCCAGCAGTGATGGAGGGAACTATGGCTACACCTTC. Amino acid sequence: CASSDGGNYGYTF.

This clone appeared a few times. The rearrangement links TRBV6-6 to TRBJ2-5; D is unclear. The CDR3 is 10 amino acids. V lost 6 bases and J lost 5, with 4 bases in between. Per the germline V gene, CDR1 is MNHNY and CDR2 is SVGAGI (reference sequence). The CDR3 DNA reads TGTGCCAGCAGCCGGGAGACCCAGTACTTC. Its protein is CASSRETQYF.

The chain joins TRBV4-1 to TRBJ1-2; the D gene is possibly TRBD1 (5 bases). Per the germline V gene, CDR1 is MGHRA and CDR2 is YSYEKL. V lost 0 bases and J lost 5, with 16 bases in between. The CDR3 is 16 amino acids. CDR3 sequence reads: CASSQDRVGAPYGYTF. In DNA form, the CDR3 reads TGCGCCAGCAGCCAAGATCGGGTCGGGGCACCGTATGGCTACACCTTC.

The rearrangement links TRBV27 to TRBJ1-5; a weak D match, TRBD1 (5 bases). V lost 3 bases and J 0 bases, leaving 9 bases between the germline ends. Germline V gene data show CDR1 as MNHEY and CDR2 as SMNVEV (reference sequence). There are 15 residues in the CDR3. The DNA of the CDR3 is TGTGCCAGCAGTTTCGACAGATATAGCAATCAGCCCCAGCATTTT. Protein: CASSFDRYSNQPQHF.

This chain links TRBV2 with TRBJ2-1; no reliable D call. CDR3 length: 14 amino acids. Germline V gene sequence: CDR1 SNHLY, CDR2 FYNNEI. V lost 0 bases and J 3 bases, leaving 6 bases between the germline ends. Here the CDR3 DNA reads TGTGCCAGCAGTGAAGCGGGCAGCTACAATGAGCAGTTCTTC. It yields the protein CASSEAGSYNEQFF.

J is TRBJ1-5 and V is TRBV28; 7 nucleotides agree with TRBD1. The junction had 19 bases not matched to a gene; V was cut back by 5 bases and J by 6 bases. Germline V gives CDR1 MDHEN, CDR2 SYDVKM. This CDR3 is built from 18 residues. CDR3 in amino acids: CASSPVGGSSQGGQPQHF. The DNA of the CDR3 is TGTGCCAGCAGTCCAGTAGGAGGGTCCTCCCAGGGGGGTCAGCCCCAGCATTTT.

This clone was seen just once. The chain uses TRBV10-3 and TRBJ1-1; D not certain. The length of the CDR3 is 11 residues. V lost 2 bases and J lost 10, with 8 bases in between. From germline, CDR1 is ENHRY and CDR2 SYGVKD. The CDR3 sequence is CAISERYGAFF. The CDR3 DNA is TGTGCCATCAGTGAGAGGTATGGAGCTTTCTTT.

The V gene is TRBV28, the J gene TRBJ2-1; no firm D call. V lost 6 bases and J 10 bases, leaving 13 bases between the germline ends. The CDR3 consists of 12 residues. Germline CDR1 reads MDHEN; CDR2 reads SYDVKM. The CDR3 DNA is TGTGCCAGCAGATCTCTGGAGAGGGAGCAGTTCTTC. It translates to CASRSLEREQFF.